Below, 17 T cell receptor beta chains from the same sample are listed, as sequenced in a study of T-cell memory formation after mild COVID-19. From the 5' RACE reads, TCRdb called clonotypes with MiXCR, one entry per CDR3 protein. The data show roughly 58,000 distinct CDR3 sequences, around a tenth seen once. The specimen was PBMCs or a T cell subset sorted from them (not recorded which). These receptors originate from a man aged 18 to 29 who had mild COVID-19 (a few samples of this study predate the infection). Cell type and time point are not known.

This clonotype occurred a few times. The chain links TRBV7-2 to TRBJ1-6; maybe TRBD1 (5 bases). The ends were cut back, 2 bases at V and 5 bases at J, with 10 bases in the middle. The germline gives CDR1 SGHTA, CDR2 FQGNSA. CDR3 length equals 15 residues. This chain's CDR3 is CASSLSGPHNSPLHF. The CDR3 region has the DNA TGTGCCAGCAGCTTATCGGGGCCTCATAATTCACCCCTCCACTTT.

V and J are TRBV4-2 and TRBJ1-2; 7 positions agree with TRBD1. Looked up from germline, CDR1 is LGHNA and CDR2 is YNFKEQ. V gave up 4 bases and J gave up 6 bases; unmatched junction bases: 5. CDR3 length: 13 residues. The CDR3 region is CASSLRQGNGYTF. As DNA, the CDR3 is TGTGCCAGCAGCCTTCGACAGGGTAATGGCTACACCTTC.

V gene TRBV20-1 combines with J gene TRBJ2-1; 7 bases are a match to TRBD2. Germline V gene lookup returns CDR1 DFQATT and CDR2 SNEGSKA (reference sequence). With V trimmed by 0 bases and J by 6 bases, 2 bases remained unmatched. This CDR3 is built from 13 residues. CDR3 sequence reads: CSARDRGGNEQFF. As DNA, the CDR3 is TGCAGTGCTAGAGATCGCGGGGGCAATGAGCAGTTCTTC.

The rearrangement links TRBV4-2 to TRBJ2-1; 15 nucleotides line up with TRBD2. Germline assignment: CDR1 LGHNA and CDR2 YNFKEQ. The CDR3 runs 16 residues. Unmatched junction bases numbered 2, after V lost 4 bases and J lost 4 bases. The CDR3 reads CASSPGLAGGYNEQFF. The CDR3 DNA sequence: TGTGCCAGCAGCCCGGGACTAGCGGGGGGTTACAATGAGCAGTTCTTC.

In this sample, this clonotype turned up a few times. The chain combines TRBV4-1 with TRBJ1-2, with a weak D call TRBD1 (6 bases). Germline assignment: CDR1 MGHRA and CDR2 YSYEKL. The CDR3 totals 15 residues. With 3 bases removed from V and 2 bases from J, the gap between germline ends came to 13 bases. The CDR3 here is CASSHRGRGNYGYTF. The CDR3 DNA follows: TGCGCCAGCAGCCATCGCGGGAGGGGGAACTATGGCTACACCTTC.

V and J are TRBV4-3 and TRBJ2-3; D might be TRBD2 (6 bases). Trimming took off 1 base at V and 1 base at J, with 9 bases between the two ends. Germline CDR1 is LGHNA and CDR2 is YSLEER. The CDR3 consists of 15 residues. The CDR3 DNA reads TGCGCCAGCAGCCAAGGCGGGGCCCGCACAGATACGCAGTATTTT. It is translated as CASSQGGARTDTQYF.

This rearrangement joins TRBV30 to TRBJ1-6; 10 bases map to TRBD1. There are 14 residues in the CDR3. The germline V gene has CDR1 GTSNPN and CDR2 SVGIG (reference sequence). V dropped 5 bases and J dropped 8; count of bases not matched to a gene: 6. CDR3 sequence (DNA): TGTGCCTGGCAGACAGGGGGCTTGGATTCACCCCTCCACTTT. Amino acids: CAWQTGGLDSPLHF.

This clonotype was counted between two and nine times. V gene TRBV6-2 or TRBV6-3 combines with J gene TRBJ1-2; D perhaps matches TRBD1 (5 bases). Trimming took 7 bases from V and 5 from J, leaving 11 bases between them. The CDR3 runs 12 residues. CDR1 and CDR2 from the germline V gene are MNHEY and SVGEGT. Here the CDR3 DNA reads TGTGCCAGCAAGCAATCAGGGTATGGCTACACCTTC. As protein: CASKQSGYGYTF.

This chain connects TRBV27 to TRBJ2-7; unclear D gene. Between the trimmed V and J ends, which lost 6 bases and 3 bases, there was a span of 18 bases. The CDR3 runs to 15 residues. The germline gives CDR1 MNHEY, CDR2 SMNVEV (reference sequence). CDR3: CASSPLSPRGYEQYF. The CDR3 DNA reads TGTGCCAGCAGCCCTTTATCCCCGAGAGGCTACGAGCAGTACTTC.

The sample holds a few counts of this clonotype. The chain couples TRBV5-1 to TRBJ1-1; D may be TRBD1 (5 bases). The CDR3 totals 13 residues. Germline lookup yields CDR1 SGHRS and CDR2 YFSETQ. Trimming removed 2 bases from V and 6 bases from J, with 11 bases in between. The CDR3 DNA is TGCGCCAGCAGCTTCGGGGACCACGCTGAAGCTTTCTTT. Residues: CASSFGDHAEAFF.

V gene TRBV12-3 or TRBV12-4 combines with J gene TRBJ2-3; D is ambiguous. Trimming left V 4 bases short and J 1 base short, with 9 bases between. The CDR3 spans 14 residues. CDR3 in DNA: TGTGCCAGCAGTTCATCCCCCCGCACAGATACGCAGTATTTT. It yields the protein CASSSSPRTDTQYF.

The table lists this clonotype with a few counts. The V call is TRBV19, the J call TRBJ2-2; 10 bases are a match to TRBD1. Unmatched junction bases numbered 3, after V lost 5 bases and J lost 9 bases. The length of the CDR3 is 13 residues. CDR1 and CDR2 from the germline V gene are LNHDA and SQIVND (reference sequence). The CDR3 region is CASSGTGDRELFF. DNA of the CDR3: TGTGCCAGTAGTGGGACAGGGGACCGGGAGCTGTTTTTT.

There are many counts of this clonotype. J is TRBJ2-1 and V is TRBV6-2 or TRBV6-3, with unresolved D. V was trimmed by 7 bases and J by 11 bases, leaving 15 bases between them. Germline CDR1 and CDR2: MNHEY and SVGEGT. The CDR3 contains 12 residues. The chain's CDR3 is CASMFTPNKQFF. CDR3 in DNA: TGTGCCAGCATGTTCACCCCAAATAAGCAGTTCTTC.

In this sample, this clonotype turned up many times. The chain couples TRBV7-2 to TRBJ1-5, with unresolved D. CDR1 is SGHTA, CDR2 FQGNSA, per germline. Trimming cost V 5 bases and J 1 base, with 6 bases left between them. This CDR3 region has 13 residues. CDR3 nucleotides: TGTGCCAGCAGCCTCCAGAGCAATCAGCCCCAGCATTTT. It translates to CASSLQSNQPQHF.

The rearrangement links TRBV7-3 to TRBJ1-1, with 8 positions matching TRBD1. Losses at the gene ends were 2 bases for V and 11 bases for J; bases not matched to a gene: 13. The germline V gene has CDR1 SGHTA and CDR2 FQGTGA. This CDR3 region has 15 residues. CDR3 amino acids: CASSLSAGTGGNAFF. The CDR3 DNA is TGTGCCAGCAGCTTATCGGCCGGGACAGGAGGGAACGCTTTCTTT.

This clonotype came up many times. This chain joins TRBV7-2 and TRBJ2-5, with TRBD2 identical over 14 bases. The CDR3 is 17 residues long. The germline V gene has CDR1 SGHTA and CDR2 FQGNSA. V trimming: 4 bases; J trimming: 4 bases; junction bases outside the gene matches: 8. The CDR3 region has the DNA TGTGCCAGCAGCTGGGGACTAGCGGGGGTCTCCACAGAGACCCAGTACTTC. Translating it yields CASSWGLAGVSTETQYF. The entire variable domain, with the rest obtained from reference TRBV7-2 and TRBJ2-5, is as follows: GAGVSQSPSNKVTEKGKDVELRCDPISGHTALYWYRQSLGQGLEFLIYFQGNSAPDKSGLPSDRFSAERTGGSVSTLTIQRTQQEDSAVYLCASSWGLAGVSTETQYFGPGTRLLVL.

The chain carries TRBV5-1 and TRBJ1-4; unclear D gene. CDR1 and CDR2 from the germline V gene are SGHRS and YFSETQ. The CDR3 is made up of 16 amino acids. Trimming took 7 bases from V and 4 from J, leaving 20 bases between them. The CDR3 sequence: CASGQDPAGVNEKLFF. The CDR3 DNA follows: TGCGCCAGCGGGCAGGACCCTGCCGGAGTTAATGAAAAACTGTTTTTT.